This passage covers 22 T cell receptor beta chains from one sample sequenced in a study of shared clonotypes between healthy human individuals. Libraries were prepared by immunoSEQ multiplex PCR; TCRdb keeps only in-frame clonotypes and omits some of them. The sample has approximately 400,000 clones, roughly 96% seen once; the top ten hold less than 0.35%. The source material was memory CD8+ T cells sorted from blood. Indicated subset: CD45RO+ cells pooled with CCR7-negative TemRA cells. The receptor source for this set is a man younger than 40 in good health.

The chain links TRBV21-1 to TRBJ2-5; whether TRBD1, the table's D call, matches the DNA was not checked. TRBV21-1 is a listed pseudogene. This CDR3 is built from 13 residues. This chain's CDR3 is CASRGTSQETQYF. The CDR3 DNA sequence: TGTGCCAGTAGGGGGACCAGCCAAGAGACCCAGTACTTC.

V and J are TRBV10-3 and TRBJ1-1; 9 bases agree with TRBD1. The V gene end was trimmed by 9 bases and the J gene end by 8 bases; junction bases not matched to a gene: 4. This CDR3 has 11 residues. Germline assignment: CDR1 ENHRY and CDR2 SYGVKD. DNA of the CDR3: TGTGCCATTGGACAGGGGAACGAAGCTTTCTTT. Its translation is CAIGQGNEAFF.

The count of this clone is one. The chain links TRBV7-2 to TRBJ2-3; possibly TRBD2 for D (5 bases). The CDR3 consists of 18 residues. The V end lost 2 bases, the J end lost 1 base, and 19 bases lay between the germline ends. Germline V gene data show CDR1 as SGHTA and CDR2 as FQGNSA. CDR3 sequence reads: CASSLRELRSRRTDTQYF. CDR3 bases: TGTGCCAGCAGCTTAAGGGAGTTGAGGTCTCGTCGCACAGATACGCAGTATTTT.

The chain links TRBV28 to TRBJ1-5; possibly TRBD1 for D (5 bases). V lost 3 bases and J 7 bases, leaving 16 bases between the germline ends. There are 15 residues in the CDR3. Looked up from germline, CDR1 is MDHEN and CDR2 is SYDVKM. The CDR3 reads CASSLDQGRWQPQHF. CDR3 DNA sequence: TGTGCCAGCAGTTTGGACCAGGGTAGATGGCAGCCCCAGCATTTT.

The V call is TRBV6-4, the J call TRBJ1-4; D not resolved. V was clipped by 1 base and J by 6 bases, with 0 bases between them. The CDR3 sequence is 11 residues long. Germline assignment: CDR1 MRHNA and CDR2 SNTAGT. CDR3 region: CASSDYEKLFF. CDR3 DNA sequence: TGTGCCAGCAGTGACTATGAAAAACTGTTTTTT.

The gene calls are TRBV6-6 and TRBJ2-3; no firm D call. This CDR3 has 15 residues. The germline V gene encodes CDR1 MNHNY and CDR2 SVGAGI (reference sequence). V was pared by 2 bases and J by 4 bases, with 13 bases between. As DNA, the CDR3 is TGTGCCAGCAGTTACCGGGTTGCCGGCGCAGATACGCAGTATTTT. Its translation is CASSYRVAGADTQYF.

Here the CDR3 DNA reads TGTGCCAGCGGGGCCTCTGGAAACACCATATATTTT. Its translation is CASGASGNTIYF. The chain links TRBV7-2 to TRBJ1-3; D is perhaps TRBD1 (5 bases). Looked up from germline, CDR1 is SGHTA and CDR2 is FQGNSA. Trimming shortened V by 8 bases and J by 0 bases, and 5 bases separated the two germline ends. The CDR3 loop spans 12 amino acids.

The chain carries TRBV14 and TRBJ2-1, with D uncertain. Germline V lookup: CDR1 SGHDN, CDR2 FVKESK. Between the trimmed V and J ends, which lost 3 bases and 0 bases, there was a span of 9 bases. CDR3 length: 15 amino acids. This chain's CDR3 is CASSHRMSSYNEQFF. CDR3 DNA sequence: TGTGCCAGCAGCCACCGGATGAGCTCCTACAATGAGCAGTTCTTC.

The chain is built from TRBV5-8 and TRBJ1-2; 9 nucleotides line up with TRBD1. The CDR3 has 15 residues. Losses at the gene ends were 0 bases for V and 5 bases for J; bases not matched to a gene: 5. Germline values: CDR1 SGHTS, CDR2 YDEGEE. The CDR3 DNA reads as TGTGCCAGCAGCTTGGAGGTCGGGACAGGGTATGGCTACACCTTC. It yields the protein CASSLEVGTGYGYTF.

In its sample, this clone was seen once. The chain joins TRBV6-1 to TRBJ1-5, with 7 bases fitting TRBD1. The ends lost 2 bases at V and 1 base at J; junction bases unmatched: 8. Germline V gene sequence: CDR1 MNHNS, CDR2 SASEGT. The CDR3 is 17 amino acids. The chain's CDR3 is CASSEFSDRVSNQPQHF. Written as DNA, the CDR3 is TGTGCCAGCAGTGAATTCTCAGACAGGGTGAGCAATCAGCCCCAGCATTTT.

The rearrangement joins TRBV10-2 to TRBJ1-2, with 8 bases aligning to TRBD1. Germline-derived CDR1 and CDR2 are WSHSY and SAAADI. This CDR3 region has 13 residues. V was pared by 4 bases and J by 4 bases, with 2 bases of the junction left unmatched. In DNA form, the CDR3 reads TGCGCCAGCAGTGCCGGGACAGGCTATGGCTACACCTTC. Amino acids: CASSAGTGYGYTF.

The gene calls are TRBV20-1 and TRBJ2-7; no firm D call. The length of the CDR3 is 11 residues. V was pared by 3 bases and J by 4 bases, with 7 bases between. CDR1 DFQATT and CDR2 SNEGSKA come from the germline V gene (reference sequence). CDR3 coding DNA: TGCAGTGCTAGCAGGTTGTACGAGCAGTACTTC. Amino acids: CSASRLYEQYF.

The rearrangement links TRBV25-1 to TRBJ2-3, with 8 bases that match TRBD2. The germline V gene encodes CDR1 MGHDK and CDR2 SYGVNS. The ends lost 4 bases at V and 0 bases at J; junction bases unmatched: 0. The CDR3 consists of 14 residues. CDR3 in amino acids: CASSASGSTDTQYF. The DNA for the CDR3 is TGTGCCAGCAGTGCTAGCGGGAGCACAGATACGCAGTATTTT.

The chain has TRBV6-6 and TRBJ1-2, with D hard to call. The germline V and J ends were trimmed by 6 bases and 4 bases, with 18 bases remaining between them. The CDR3 sequence is 15 residues long. Germline loops: CDR1 MNHNY, CDR2 SVGAGI (reference sequence). Here the CDR3 reads CASRAPGVPGYGYTF. The CDR3, as DNA: TGTGCCAGCAGGGCCCCCGGTGTCCCTGGCTATGGCTACACCTTC.

The V gene is TRBV28, the J gene TRBJ2-2; D is undetermined. In germline, CDR1 is MDHEN, CDR2 SYDVKM. The ends were cut back, 2 bases at V and 2 bases at J, with 12 bases in the middle. The CDR3 spans 16 residues. CDR3 sequence (DNA): TGTGCCAGCAGTTTAATATGGGGATCAAACACCGGGGAGCTGTTTTTT. Its translation: CASSLIWGSNTGELFF.

V usage is TRBV19 and J usage is TRBJ2-2; 11 bases agree with TRBD2. Unmatched junction bases numbered 5, after V lost 7 bases and J lost 4 bases. Germline-derived CDR1 and CDR2 are LNHDA and SQIVND (reference sequence). This CDR3 region has 15 residues. The CDR3 loop reads CASTPGLAGTGELFF. CDR3 nucleotides: TGTGCCAGTACGCCAGGACTAGCGGGCACCGGGGAGCTGTTTTTT.

The J gene is TRBJ2-7, the V gene TRBV5-6; D is ambiguous. Deletions cut 4 bases from V and 3 bases from J, with 11 bases between. The CDR3 has 13 amino acids. Germline CDR1 is SGHDT and CDR2 is YYEEEE. DNA of the CDR3: TGTGCCAGCAGCCTCAGGCAGTTCTACGAGCAGTACTTC. Its translation is CASSLRQFYEQYF.

The V gene is TRBV29-1, the J gene TRBJ1-2, with D possibly matching TRBD1 (5 bases). CDR1 is SQVTM, CDR2 ANQGSEA, per germline. This CDR3 is 12 amino acids long. Trimming took 4 bases from V and 6 from J, leaving 12 bases between them. The CDR3 DNA sequence: TGCAGCGTTGCCCAGGGTTATGATGGCTACACCTTC. This translates into CSVAQGYDGYTF.

V gene TRBV30 combines with J gene TRBJ2-7; D might be TRBD2 (7 bases). Germline CDR1 reads GTSNPN; CDR2 reads SVGIG (reference sequence). The ends were cut back, 2 bases at V and 5 bases at J, with 22 bases in the middle. CDR3 length: 16 amino acids. The CDR3 is CAWSTGWREKTHEQYF. The CDR3 DNA follows: TGTGCCTGGAGTACAGGGTGGCGGGAGAAGACCCACGAGCAGTACTTC.

V is TRBV5-4 and J is TRBJ1-2; D is possibly TRBD1 (5 bases). The CDR3 runs to 13 residues. The germline gives CDR1 SGHNT, CDR2 YYREEE (reference sequence). Trimming pared 1 base from V and 5 bases from J, leaving 9 bases between. The CDR3 bases are TGTGCCAGCAGCTTGCAGGGACTGTATGGCTACACCTTC. Its protein product is CASSLQGLYGYTF. Looking up the rest from reference TRBV5-4 and TRBJ1-2 gives the full variable domain: ETGVTQSPTHLIKTRGQQVTLRCSSQSGHNTVSWYQQALGQGPQFIFQYYREEENGRGNFPPRFSGLQFPNYSSELNVNALELDDSALYLCASSLQGLYGYTFGSGTRLTVV.

For the CDR3, the DNA is TGTGCCAGCAGCCTGGACAGGGGGGGACCCTACGAGCAGTACTTC. It codes for CASSLDRGGPYEQYF. This chain connects TRBV6-5 to TRBJ2-5; 10 bases align to TRBD1. The end of the DNA fits TRBJ2-7 better, so the J call may be wrong. CDR3 length: 15 amino acids. Germline V gene data show CDR1 as MNHEY and CDR2 as SVGAGI.

The chain joins TRBV28 to TRBJ2-7, with 8 bases aligning to TRBD1. This CDR3 has 15 residues. J was trimmed by 6 bases and V by 2 bases; bases with no gene match: 9. Germline assignment: CDR1 MDHEN and CDR2 SYDVKM. The CDR3 sequence is CASSLTPPTGGEQYF. CDR3 DNA sequence: TGTGCCAGCAGTTTAACCCCGCCCACAGGGGGCGAGCAGTACTTC.